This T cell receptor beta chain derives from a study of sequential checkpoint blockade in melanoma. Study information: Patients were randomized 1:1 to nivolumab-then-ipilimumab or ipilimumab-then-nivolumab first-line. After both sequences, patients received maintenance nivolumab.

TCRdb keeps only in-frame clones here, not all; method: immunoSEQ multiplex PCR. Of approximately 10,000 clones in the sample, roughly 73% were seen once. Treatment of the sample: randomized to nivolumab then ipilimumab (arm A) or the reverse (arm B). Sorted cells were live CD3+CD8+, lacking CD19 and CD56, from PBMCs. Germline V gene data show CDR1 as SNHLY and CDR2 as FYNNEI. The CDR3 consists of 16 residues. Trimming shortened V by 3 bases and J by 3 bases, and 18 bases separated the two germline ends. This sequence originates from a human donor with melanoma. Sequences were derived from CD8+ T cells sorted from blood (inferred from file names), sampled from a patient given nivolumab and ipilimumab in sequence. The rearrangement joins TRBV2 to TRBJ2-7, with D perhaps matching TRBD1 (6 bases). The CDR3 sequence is CASSDLQGRLNYEQYF. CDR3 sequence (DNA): TGTGCCAGCAGTGATCTCCAGGGGCGGCTGAACTACGAGCAGTACTTC.